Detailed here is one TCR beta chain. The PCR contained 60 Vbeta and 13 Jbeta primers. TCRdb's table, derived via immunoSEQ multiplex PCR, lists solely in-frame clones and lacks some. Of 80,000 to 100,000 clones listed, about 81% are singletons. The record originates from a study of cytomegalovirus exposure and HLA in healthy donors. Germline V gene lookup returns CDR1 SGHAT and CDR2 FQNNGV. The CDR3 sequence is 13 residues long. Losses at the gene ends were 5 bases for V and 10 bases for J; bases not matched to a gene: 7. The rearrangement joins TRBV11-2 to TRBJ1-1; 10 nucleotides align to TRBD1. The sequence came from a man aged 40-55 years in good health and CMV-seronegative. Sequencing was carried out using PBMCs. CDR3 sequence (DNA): TGTGCCAGCAGCCCTGGGACAGGGGAGGTAGCTTTCTTT. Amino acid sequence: CASSPGTGEVAFF.